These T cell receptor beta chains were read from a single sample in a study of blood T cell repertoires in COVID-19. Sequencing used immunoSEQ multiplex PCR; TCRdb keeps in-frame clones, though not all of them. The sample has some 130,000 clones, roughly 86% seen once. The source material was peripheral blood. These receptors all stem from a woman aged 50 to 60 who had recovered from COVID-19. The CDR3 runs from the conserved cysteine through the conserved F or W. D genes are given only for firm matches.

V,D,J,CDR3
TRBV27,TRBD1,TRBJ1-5,CASSFRDRVLGRHF
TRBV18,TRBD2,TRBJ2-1,CASSTPPSGGKFF
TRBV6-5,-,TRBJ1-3,CASSYTYLAVGNTIYF
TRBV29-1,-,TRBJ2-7,CSAHSVNKQYF
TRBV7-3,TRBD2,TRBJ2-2,CASSSNALAGGNTGELFF
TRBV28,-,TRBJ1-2,CASSRGGESHYGYTF
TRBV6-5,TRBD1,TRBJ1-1,CASSVDRGSEAFF
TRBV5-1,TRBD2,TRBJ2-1,CASSLMGLAHNEQFF
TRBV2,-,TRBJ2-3,CASSEWSLTQYF
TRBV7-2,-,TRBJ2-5,CASRPGKKGQETQYF
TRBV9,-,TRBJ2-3,CASSVGGGVTQYF
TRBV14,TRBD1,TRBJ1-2,CASRPNFQGASNYGYTF
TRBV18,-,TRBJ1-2,CASSSQGTNYGYTF
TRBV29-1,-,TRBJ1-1,CSVENVGGEAFF
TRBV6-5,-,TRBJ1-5,CASSTFPRAQPQHF
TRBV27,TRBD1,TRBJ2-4,CASSHTRTGDLAKNIQYF
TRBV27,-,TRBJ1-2,CASSLSRGEGYTF
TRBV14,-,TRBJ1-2,CASSPRSGGGYTF
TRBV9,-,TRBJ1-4,CASSVGGSSEKLFF
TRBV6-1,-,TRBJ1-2,CASSDRTANYGYTF
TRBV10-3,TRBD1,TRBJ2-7,CAISVGPRQGEFYEQYF
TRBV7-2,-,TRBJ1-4,CASSTLGGGYEKLFF
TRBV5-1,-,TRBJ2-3,CASSLGGTLSTDTQYF
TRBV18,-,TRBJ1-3,CASSPGGAGGNTIYF
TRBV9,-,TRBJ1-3,CASSVGMEGGNTIYF